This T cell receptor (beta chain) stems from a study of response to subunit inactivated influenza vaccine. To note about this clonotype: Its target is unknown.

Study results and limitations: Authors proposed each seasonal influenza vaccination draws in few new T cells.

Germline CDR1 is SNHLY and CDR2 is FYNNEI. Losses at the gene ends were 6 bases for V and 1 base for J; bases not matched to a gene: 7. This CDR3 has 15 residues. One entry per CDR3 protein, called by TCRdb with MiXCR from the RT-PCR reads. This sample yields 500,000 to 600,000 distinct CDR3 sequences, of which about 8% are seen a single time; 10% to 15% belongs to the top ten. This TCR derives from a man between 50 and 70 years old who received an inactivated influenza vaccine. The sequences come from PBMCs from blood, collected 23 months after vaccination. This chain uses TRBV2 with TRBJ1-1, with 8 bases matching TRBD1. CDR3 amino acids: CASSQDTGGNTEAFF. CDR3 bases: TGTGCCAGCAGCCAAGACACAGGGGGGAACACTGAAGCTTTCTTT.